The 27 T cell receptor beta chains reported below all come from one sample, sequenced in a study of beta chain features in type 1 diabetes. Every isolated RNA sample was fully reverse transcribed, so sequencing captured expressed TCRB transcripts. The method was immunoSEQ multiplex PCR; TCRdb's version includes in-frame clones alone and lacks a portion of them. The data show roughly 450,000 clones, 14% seen once. Sequences were obtained from naive CD4+ T cells from blood. Receptors were obtained from a man aged 25-40 years in good health.

This chain links TRBV9 with TRBJ2-1; the D gene could be TRBD1 or TRBD2 (6 bases each). This CDR3 region has 14 residues. The germline V gene has CDR1 SGDLS and CDR2 YYNGEE. Trimming stripped 3 bases from V and 7 bases from J, with 14 bases between. The DNA of the CDR3 is TGTGCCAGCAGCGGGTCCGAAGGGGGGAATGAGCAGTTCTTC. It yields the protein CASSGSEGGNEQFF.

V usage is TRBV7-3 and J usage is TRBJ2-1, with D possibly matching TRBD2 (5 bases). The CDR3 has 15 residues. V dropped 1 base and J dropped 3 bases, with 10 bases sitting between them. Germline loops: CDR1 SGHTA, CDR2 FQGTGA. The CDR3 loop reads CASSLMARDYNEQFF. CDR3 DNA: TGTGCCAGCAGCTTAATGGCGAGGGACTACAATGAGCAGTTCTTC.

The chain uses TRBV14 and TRBJ1-1; tentative D call: TRBD1 (5 bases). The V gene lost 1 base and the J gene lost 11 bases, with 8 bases spanning the gap. The CDR3 loop spans 11 amino acids. Looked up from germline, CDR1 is SGHDN and CDR2 is FVKESK. The CDR3 region has the DNA TGTGCCAGCAGCCAAGGCGGGGGGGCTTTCTTT. Encoded protein: CASSQGGGAFF.

This clone has a single count. The chain employs TRBV19 and TRBJ2-7, with 10 bases fitting TRBD1. The CDR3 is made up of 13 amino acids. J was trimmed by 3 bases and V by 9 bases; bases with no gene match: 5. CDR1 and CDR2 from the germline V gene are LNHDA and SQIVND (reference sequence). The CDR3 nucleotides read TGTGCCAGCCGACGGGACAGGGGCTACGAGCAGTACTTC. Its translation: CASRRDRGYEQYF.

The table lists this clone with a few counts. This chain joins TRBV9 and TRBJ2-7, with a weak D call TRBD2 (6 bases). Per the germline V gene, CDR1 is SGDLS and CDR2 is YYNGEE. V was clipped by 0 bases and J by 2 bases, with 9 bases between them. CDR3 length equals 14 residues. The CDR3 spells CASSVGSSAYEQYF. CDR3 bases: TGTGCCAGCAGCGTAGGCTCTAGCGCCTACGAGCAGTACTTC.

CDR3 in DNA: TGCGCCAGCAAACCCGGGACAAATAGCAATCAGCCCCAGCATTTT. Encoded protein: CASKPGTNSNQPQHF. This chain joins TRBV5-1 and TRBJ1-5, with D maybe TRBD1 (6 bases). The germline V and J ends were trimmed by 6 bases and 0 bases, with 13 bases remaining between them. Germline V lookup: CDR1 SGHRS, CDR2 YFSETQ. The CDR3 is made up of 15 amino acids. Full variable domain (remainder filled in from reference TRBV5-1 and TRBJ1-5): KAGVTQTPRYLIKTRGQQVTLSCSPISGHRSVSWYQQTPGQGLQFLFEYFSETQRNKGNFPGRFSGRQFSNSRSEMNVSTLELGDSALYLCASKPGTNSNQPQHFGDGTRLSIL.

The CDR3, as DNA: TGTGCCAGCAGCCCGCGGACAGGGCGGCAAGAGACCCAGTACTTC. Translating it yields CASSPRTGRQETQYF. The chain uses TRBV11-3 and TRBJ2-5, with 8 bases fitting TRBD1. This CDR3 has 15 residues. CDR1 is SGHNT, CDR2 YENEEA, per germline. The V segment lost 5 bases and the J segment 2 bases; nucleotides outside the gene matches: 7.

The chain couples TRBV2 to TRBJ1-2, with D uncertain. V shed 6 bases and J shed 8 bases, with 10 bases lying between them. Germline V lookup: CDR1 SNHLY, CDR2 FYNNEI. This CDR3 contains 11 residues. CDR3 nucleotides: TGTGCCAGCAGGCCCCTTCGAGGCTACACCTTC. It encodes CASRPLRGYTF.

The chain is built from TRBV7-2 and TRBJ2-5; D remains ambiguous. Germline loops: CDR1 SGHTA, CDR2 FQGNSA. Trimming shortened V by 4 bases and J by 0 bases, and 12 bases separated the two germline ends. The CDR3 loop spans 15 amino acids. Here the CDR3 reads CASSSAGLYQETQYF. The CDR3 DNA reads TGTGCCAGCAGCTCAGCCGGTCTGTACCAAGAGACCCAGTACTTC.

J is TRBJ2-3 and V is TRBV7-2; D may correspond to TRBD1 or TRBD2 (6 bases each). CDR1 is SGHTA, CDR2 FQGNSA, per germline. V gave up 0 bases and J gave up 4 bases, with 11 bases separating them. CDR3 length equals 15 residues. This CDR3 reads CASSLAGGEADTQYF. For the CDR3, the DNA is TGTGCCAGCAGCTTAGCGGGGGGCGAGGCAGATACGCAGTATTTT.

There are a few counts of this clone. The chain joins TRBV29-1 to TRBJ2-3, with TRBD2 matching over 13 bases. V trimming: 7 bases; J trimming: 8 bases; junction bases outside the gene matches: 6. CDR3 length: 13 amino acids. Germline V gene data show CDR1 as SQVTM and CDR2 as ANQGSEA. CDR3 loop: CSGRTSGSGTQYF. In DNA form, the CDR3 reads TGCAGCGGACGGACTAGCGGGAGCGGTACGCAGTATTTT.

The chain is built from TRBV7-9 and TRBJ2-7; maybe TRBD2 (6 bases). V lost 3 bases and J lost 9, with 12 bases in between. The CDR3 runs to 12 residues. The germline gives CDR1 SEHNR, CDR2 FQNEAQ (reference sequence). CDR3 DNA: TGTGCCAGCAGCTTCGAGGGAGGACTGCAGTACGTC. Protein: CASSFEGGLQYV.

This clone was counted only a few times. V gene TRBV10-3 combines with J gene TRBJ1-1; D remains ambiguous. V lost 5 bases and J 1 base, leaving 11 bases between the germline ends. Germline V gene data show CDR1 as ENHRY and CDR2 as SYGVKD. The CDR3 has 14 residues. CDR3 DNA: TGTGCCATCAGTTTAGACACTAGGAACACTGAAGCTTTCTTT. This gives the protein CAISLDTRNTEAFF.

The chain is built from TRBV4-3 and TRBJ2-1; 7 bases are a match to TRBD1. The CDR3 totals 12 residues. The V and J ends lost 5 bases and 7 bases, in that order; junction bases with no gene match: 2. Germline CDR1 is LGHNA and CDR2 is YSLEER. The CDR3 loop reads CASSRQGNEQFF. In nucleotides, the CDR3 is TGCGCCAGCAGCAGACAGGGTAATGAGCAGTTCTTC.

The V and J genes are TRBV30 and TRBJ1-3; a weak D match, TRBD1 (6 bases). Germline V CDR1 and CDR2: GTSNPN, SVGIG (reference sequence). V lost 3 bases and J lost 10, with 13 bases in between. There are 12 residues in the CDR3. The CDR3 sequence: CAWRQGGRTIYF. The CDR3, as DNA: TGTGCCTGGAGACAAGGGGGGCGGACCATATATTTT.

The rearrangement joins TRBV6-6 to TRBJ2-1; tentative D call: TRBD2 (5 bases). From germline, CDR1 is MNHNY and CDR2 SVGAGI (reference sequence). The CDR3 extends over 15 amino acids. V lost 0 bases and J 0 bases, leaving 6 bases between the germline ends. CDR3 residues: CASSYSGSSYNEQFF. The CDR3 nucleotides read TGTGCCAGCAGTTACTCAGGGAGCTCCTACAATGAGCAGTTCTTC.

This clone showed up just a few times. This rearrangement joins TRBV9 to TRBJ2-1; D possibly corresponds to TRBD2 (5 bases). The CDR3 spans 14 residues. Trimming took off 0 bases at V and 9 bases at J, with 13 bases between the two ends. Germline V gene data show CDR1 as SGDLS and CDR2 as YYNGEE. CDR3 DNA: TGTGCCAGCAGCGTAGGCAGCCCCGGGGTTGAGCAGTTCTTC. Translation: CASSVGSPGVEQFF. Combining the CDR3 with reference TRBV9 and TRBJ2-1 gives the whole variable domain DSGVTQTPKHLITATGQRVTLRCSPRSGDLSVYWYQQSLDQGLQFLIQYYNGEERAKGNILERFSAQQFPDLHSELNLSSLELGDSALYFCASSVGSPGVEQFFGPGTRLTVL.

This clone has a handful of counts. V usage is TRBV19 and J usage is TRBJ2-1, with a possible D match to TRBD1 (5 bases). Germline CDR1 reads LNHDA; CDR2 reads SQIVND (reference sequence). CDR3 length equals 15 residues. V gave up 8 bases and J gave up 0 bases, with 14 bases separating them. In DNA form, the CDR3 reads TGTGCCAGTCAACGGACACGGACCTCCTACAATGAGCAGTTCTTC. It translates to CASQRTRTSYNEQFF.

The chain combines TRBV9 with TRBJ2-7; 8 positions agree with TRBD1. Germline trimming cut 2 bases from V and 5 bases from J; bases unmatched to any gene: 3. This CDR3 is built from 13 residues. Germline lookup yields CDR1 SGDLS and CDR2 YYNGEE. This chain's CDR3 is CASSVDRVDEQYF. CDR3 coding DNA: TGTGCCAGCAGCGTGGACAGGGTCGACGAGCAGTACTTC.

This chain connects TRBV9 to TRBJ2-2, with D hard to call. Germline loops: CDR1 SGDLS, CDR2 YYNGEE. Trimming removed 0 bases from V and 2 bases from J, with 11 bases in between. The CDR3 covers 16 residues. CDR3 in amino acids: CASSVAYKQNTGELFF. The DNA of the CDR3 is TGTGCCAGCAGCGTAGCGTACAAACAAAACACCGGGGAGCTGTTTTTT.

The chain uses TRBV7-6 and TRBJ2-1; 10 nucleotides line up with TRBD2. The V segment lost 7 bases and the J segment 4 bases; nucleotides outside the gene matches: 10. From germline, CDR1 is SGHVS and CDR2 FNYEAQ. The CDR3 length is 16 residues. The DNA for the CDR3 is TGTGCCAGCACTAGCGGGGGAGATATACGTTACAATGAGCAGTTCTTC. Its protein product is CASTSGGDIRYNEQFF.

The chain couples TRBV27 to TRBJ2-3, with 9 bases that match TRBD2. The CDR3 is 14 amino acids. Germline trimming cut 3 bases from V and 5 bases from J; bases unmatched to any gene: 3. Germline-derived CDR1 and CDR2 are MNHEY and SMNVEV (reference sequence). CDR3 protein: CASSFGGGGDTQYF. As DNA, the CDR3 is TGTGCCAGCAGTTTTGGCGGGGGGGGAGATACGCAGTATTTT.

The sample holds a few counts of this clone. The chain is built from TRBV6-1 and TRBJ2-3, with D possibly matching TRBD2 (7 bases). Germline CDR1 is MNHNS and CDR2 is SASEGT. V dropped 2 bases and J dropped 4 bases, with 22 bases sitting between them. CDR3 size: 18 residues. In DNA, the CDR3 is TGTGCCAGCAGTGAACCGCTTCGGGGGGCGGGAGTGTCAGATACGCAGTATTTT. Translation gives CASSEPLRGAGVSDTQYF.

This clone was seen a handful of times. This rearrangement joins TRBV30 to TRBJ2-7; D is perhaps TRBD2 (7 bases). CDR1 and CDR2 (germline): GTSNPN, SVGIG (reference sequence). The CDR3 consists of 12 residues. V was cut by 3 bases and J by 6 bases, with 12 bases left in between. CDR3 loop: CAWSAGEGEQYV. CDR3 DNA: TGTGCCTGGAGCGCAGGGGAGGGCGAGCAGTACGTC.

This rearrangement joins TRBV9 to TRBJ2-1; D is undetermined. The CDR3 is made up of 15 amino acids. Per germline, CDR1 SGDLS and CDR2 YYNGEE. The V end lost 2 bases, the J end lost 6 bases, and 15 bases lay between the germline ends. Here the CDR3 reads CASSVLGLSLNEQFF. Here the CDR3 DNA reads TGTGCCAGCAGCGTTCTAGGATTGAGCCTCAATGAGCAGTTCTTC.

A few counts support this clone. The genes are TRBV30 and TRBJ2-7; D not resolved. Germline CDR1 and CDR2: GTSNPN and SVGIG (reference sequence). Between the trimmed V and J ends, which lost 3 bases and 3 bases, there was a span of 18 bases. The CDR3 is 15 residues long. The CDR3: CAWSSGLPGDYEQYV. In DNA, the CDR3 is TGTGCCTGGAGCTCAGGTCTCCCCGGAGACTACGAGCAGTACGTC.

This clone has more than one count but fewer than ten. The J gene is TRBJ1-2, the V gene TRBV19, with D uncertain. The CDR3 loop spans 13 amino acids. The V end was cut by 5 bases, the J end by 5 bases, with 12 bases between. The germline V gene has CDR1 LNHDA and CDR2 SQIVND (reference sequence). This CDR3 reads CASSPGWRYGYTF. The CDR3 DNA reads as TGTGCCAGTAGTCCGGGGTGGAGATATGGCTACACCTTC.